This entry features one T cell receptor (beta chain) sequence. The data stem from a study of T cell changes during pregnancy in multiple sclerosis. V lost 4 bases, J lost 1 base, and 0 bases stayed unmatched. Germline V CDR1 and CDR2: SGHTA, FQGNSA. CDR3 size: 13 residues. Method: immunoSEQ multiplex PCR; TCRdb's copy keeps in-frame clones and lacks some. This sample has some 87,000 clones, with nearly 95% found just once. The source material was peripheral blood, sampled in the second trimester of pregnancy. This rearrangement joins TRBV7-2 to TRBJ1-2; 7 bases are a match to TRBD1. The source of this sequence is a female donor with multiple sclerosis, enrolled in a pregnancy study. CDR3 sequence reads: CASSWDSNYGYTF. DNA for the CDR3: TGTGCCAGCAGCTGGGACAGTAACTATGGCTACACCTTC.